These T cell receptor beta chains were read from a single sample in a study of cytomegalovirus exposure and HLA in healthy donors. The assay was immunoSEQ multiplex PCR, and TCRdb's table has in-frame clones only and misses some. The table has 55,000 to 70,000 clones, approximately 74% seen once. Sequencing was carried out using PBMCs. The receptors stem from a man in his forties in good health and CMV-seropositive. Each CDR3 is given with its conserved first and last residue. A D gene is named only where the DNA matches it firmly. Not all rows give a size; the values are once, few, many and, for expanded clones, a class.

>TRBV10-3|11|TRBJ1-5|-|-
TGTGCCTCCGGGAGCAATCAGCCCCAGCATTTT
CASGSNQPQHF
>TRBV5-1|17|TRBJ2-1|-|TRBD2
TGCGCCAGCAGCTATGGGACTAGCGGGGGGAAATACAATGAGCAGTTCTTC
CASSYGTSGGKYNEQFF
>TRBV27|15|TRBJ2-7|once|-
TGTGCCAGCAGTTTATCGGGGCAGGGGGGCTACGAGCAGTACTTC
CASSLSGQGGYEQYF
>TRBV6-6|12|TRBJ2-3|-|-
TGTGCCAGCAGCACCCGCGGGGATACGCAGTATTTT
CASSTRGDTQYF
>TRBV6-1|14|TRBJ2-7|-|TRBD1
TGTGCCAGCAATCCGGGACAGGGAACTTACGAGCAGTACTTC
CASNPGQGTYEQYF
>TRBV9|16|TRBJ2-2|-|TRBD2
TGTGCCAGCAGCGGGCTAGCGGGAGGCATCACCGGGGAGCTGTTTTTT
CASSGLAGGITGELFF
>TRBV28|14|TRBJ2-5|-|TRBD2
TGTGCCAGCAGCTCTCCGGGGAGGGCCGAGACCCAGTACTTC
CASSSPGRAETQYF
>TRBV21-1|15|TRBJ2-5|-|-
TGTGCCAGCAGCAGTGGACAGGGACGAGAAGAGACCCAGTACTTC
CASSSGQGREETQYF
>TRBV4-2|15|TRBJ1-4|-|TRBD1
TGTGCCAGCAGCCAAGATTACGGACAGGCTGAAAAACTGTTTTTT
CASSQDYGQAEKLFF
>TRBV21-1|13|TRBJ2-2|-|-
TGTGCCAGCCCCCGAAACAAGACCGGGGAGCTGTTTTTT
CASPRNKTGELFF
>TRBV19|15|TRBJ1-5|-|TRBD1
TGTGCCAGTAGTCCGGGACAGGATAGCAATCAGCCCCAGCATTTT
CASSPGQDSNQPQHF
>TRBV19|14|TRBJ2-7|few|TRBD1
TGTGCCAGTAGACGGACAGGGGAGGCCTACGAGCAGTACTTC
CASRRTGEAYEQYF
>TRBV10-3|16|TRBJ2-5|-|TRBD1
TGTGCCATCAGTAAAAATACCGGGACAGGCCAAGAGACCCAGTACTTC
CAISKNTGTGQETQYF
>TRBV7-2|14|TRBJ2-5|few|-
TGTGCCAGCAGCTTAGTGGGCTCAGGAGAGACCCAGTACTTC
CASSLVGSGETQYF
>TRBV2|13|TRBJ1-5|-|-
TGTGCCAGCAGCCGGACAGATAATCAGCCCCAGCATTTT
CASSRTDNQPQHF